The clone carrying this T cell receptor (beta chain) was recorded only once. Antigen specificity is unknown. The sample comes from a study of siplizumab effects on memory and regulatory T cells. Germline-derived CDR1 and CDR2 are SGDLS and YYNGEE. CDR3 length: 15 amino acids. The junction had 3 bases not matched to a gene; V was cut back by 4 bases and J by 1 base. Per sample, the assay covered 80,000 to 100,000 TCR templates. Generated by immunoSEQ multiplex PCR, the TCRdb table keeps only in-frame clones and is missing some. The sample yields some 100,000 clones, just under 95% seen once. Broader study findings: Of the alloreactive clones, only a minor fraction mapped to unstimulated subsets. Roughly 75-95% of proliferating clones (CD4+ or CD8+) could not be assigned a naive or memory phenotype. It seemed that naive T cells were more diverse than memory cells and were major contributors to the alloresponse.

Sequenced sample: non-Treg CD4+ T cells sorted from blood. The chain links TRBV9 to TRBJ1-5; 9 bases agree with TRBD1. The origin of this receptor is a human donor in good health. Here the CDR3 reads CASSSGQGSNQPQHF. The CDR3 nucleotides read TGTGCCAGCAGCTCGGGACAGGGAAGCAATCAGCCCCAGCATTTT.